This TCR beta chain comes out of a study of T cell responses to AZD1222 COVID-19 vaccine. V gave up 7 bases and J gave up 5 bases, with 9 bases separating them. The CDR3 has 12 residues. The germline CDR1 and CDR2 sequences are SGHTA and FQGNSA. Study results and caveats: Without day 14 samples, only post-peak T cell repertoires were studied. The number of AZD1222 recipients seropositive at baseline was only 6 or 7. Spike regions recognized by vaccine-associated CD4 TCRs spanned the protein, led by 160-218 and 743-854. In a largely white British group with more females than males, clonal diversity was possibly underestimated.

Concerning this clone: Antigen specificity is unknown.

Sequencing used immunoSEQ multiplex PCR; TCRdb keeps in-frame clones, though not all of them. The profile shows more than 80,000 clones, around 89% of them singletons. Specimen: peripheral blood, collected 28 days after the second AZD1222 dose. This sequence originates from an adult who received the AZD1222 COVID-19 vaccine. The rearrangement joins TRBV7-2 to TRBJ2-1, with D unclear. The CDR3 sequence is CASTSDNNEQFF. For the CDR3, the DNA is TGTGCCAGCACAAGCGACAACAATGAGCAGTTCTTC.